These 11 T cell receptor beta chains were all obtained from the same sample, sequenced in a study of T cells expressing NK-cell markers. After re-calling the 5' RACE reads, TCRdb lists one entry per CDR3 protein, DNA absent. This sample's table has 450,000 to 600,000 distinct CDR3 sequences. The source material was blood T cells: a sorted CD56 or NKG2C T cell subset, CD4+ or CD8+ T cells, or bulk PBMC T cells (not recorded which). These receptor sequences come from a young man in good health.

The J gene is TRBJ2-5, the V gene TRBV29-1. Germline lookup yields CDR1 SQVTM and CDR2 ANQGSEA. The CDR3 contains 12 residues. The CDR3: CSVGPTGETQYF.

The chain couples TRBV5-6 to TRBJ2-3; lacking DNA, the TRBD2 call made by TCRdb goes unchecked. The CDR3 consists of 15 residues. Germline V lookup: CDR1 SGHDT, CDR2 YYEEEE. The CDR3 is CASSLKAGVVDTQYF. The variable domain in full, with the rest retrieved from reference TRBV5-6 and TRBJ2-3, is DAGVTQSPTHLIKTRGQQVTLRCSPKSGHDTVSWYQQALGQGPQFIFQYYEEEERQRGNFPDRFSGHQFPNYSSELNVNALLLGDSALYLCASSLKAGVVDTQYFGPGTRLTVL.

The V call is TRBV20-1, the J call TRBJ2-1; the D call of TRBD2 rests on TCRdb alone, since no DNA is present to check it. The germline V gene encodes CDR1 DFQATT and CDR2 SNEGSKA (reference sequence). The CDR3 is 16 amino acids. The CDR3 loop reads CSAESTGTSGYNEQFF.

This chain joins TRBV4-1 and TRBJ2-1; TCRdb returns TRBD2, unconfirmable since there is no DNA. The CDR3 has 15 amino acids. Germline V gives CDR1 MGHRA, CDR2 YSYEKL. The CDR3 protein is CASSQGPLLANEQFF.

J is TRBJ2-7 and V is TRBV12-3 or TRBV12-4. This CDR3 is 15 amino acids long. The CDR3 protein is CASSLDLSTGYEQYF.

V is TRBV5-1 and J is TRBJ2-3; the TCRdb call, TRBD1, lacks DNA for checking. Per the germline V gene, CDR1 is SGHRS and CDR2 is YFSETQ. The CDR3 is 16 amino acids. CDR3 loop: CASSQTGNHYMDTQYF.

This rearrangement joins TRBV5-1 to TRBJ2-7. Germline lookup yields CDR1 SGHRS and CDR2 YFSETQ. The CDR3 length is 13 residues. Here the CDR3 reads CASRAVPPYEQYF.

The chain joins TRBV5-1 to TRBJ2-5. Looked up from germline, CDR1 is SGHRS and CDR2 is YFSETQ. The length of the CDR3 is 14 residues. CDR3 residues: CASSLSGSQETQYF.

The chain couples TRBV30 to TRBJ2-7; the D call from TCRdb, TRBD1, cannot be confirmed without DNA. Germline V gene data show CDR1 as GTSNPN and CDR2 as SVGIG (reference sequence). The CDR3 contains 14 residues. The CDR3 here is CAWSDGTGPYEQYF. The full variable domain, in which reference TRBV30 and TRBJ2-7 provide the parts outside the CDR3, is SQTIHQWPATLVQPVGSPLSLECTVEGTSNPNLYWYRQAAGRGLQLLFYSVGIGQISSEVPQNLSASRPQDRQFILSSKKLLLSDSGFYLCAWSDGTGPYEQYFGPGTRLTVT.

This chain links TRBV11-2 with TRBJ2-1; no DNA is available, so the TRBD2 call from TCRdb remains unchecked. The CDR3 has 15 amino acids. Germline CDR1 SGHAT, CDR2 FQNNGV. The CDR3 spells CASSLALARQNEQFF.

CDR3 in amino acids: CSASRVGVFEQYF. The genes are TRBV20-1 and TRBJ2-7. The CDR3 has 13 residues. Germline CDR1 is DFQATT and CDR2 is SNEGSKA (reference sequence).